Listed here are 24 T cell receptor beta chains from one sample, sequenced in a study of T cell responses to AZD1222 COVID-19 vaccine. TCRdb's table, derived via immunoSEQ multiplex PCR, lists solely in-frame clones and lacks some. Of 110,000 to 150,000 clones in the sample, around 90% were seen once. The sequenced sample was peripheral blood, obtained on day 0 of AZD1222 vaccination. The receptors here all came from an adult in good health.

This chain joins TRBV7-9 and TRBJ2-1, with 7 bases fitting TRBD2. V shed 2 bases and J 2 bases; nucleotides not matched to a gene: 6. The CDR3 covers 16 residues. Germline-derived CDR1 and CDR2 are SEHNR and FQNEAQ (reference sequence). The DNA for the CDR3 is TGTGCCAGCAGCTTAATTCCGGGAGGCACCTACAATGAGCAGTTCTTC. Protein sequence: CASSLIPGGTYNEQFF.

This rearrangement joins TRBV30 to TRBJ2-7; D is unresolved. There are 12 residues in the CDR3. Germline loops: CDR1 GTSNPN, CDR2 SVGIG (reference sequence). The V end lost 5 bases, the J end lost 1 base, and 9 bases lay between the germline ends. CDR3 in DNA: TGTGCCTGGTCCCTAGGGTCCTACGAGCAGTACTTC. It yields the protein CAWSLGSYEQYF.

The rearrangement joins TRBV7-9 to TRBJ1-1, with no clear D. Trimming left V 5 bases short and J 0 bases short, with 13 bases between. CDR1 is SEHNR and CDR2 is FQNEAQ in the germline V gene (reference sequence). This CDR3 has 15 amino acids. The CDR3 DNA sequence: TGTGCCAGCAGCGGAGACGGACTGCTGAACACTGAAGCTTTCTTT. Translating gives CASSGDGLLNTEAFF.

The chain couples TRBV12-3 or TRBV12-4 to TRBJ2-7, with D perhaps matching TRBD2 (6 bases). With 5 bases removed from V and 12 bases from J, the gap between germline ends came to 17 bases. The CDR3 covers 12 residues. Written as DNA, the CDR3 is TGTGCCAGCAGTCTTACCGGGGACTCCTCGTACTTC. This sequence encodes CASSLTGDSSYF.

The CDR3 DNA reads as TGTGCCAGCCGATCAGGGGGGGGCAATGAGCAGTTCTTC. It encodes CASRSGGGNEQFF. This rearrangement joins TRBV6-5 to TRBJ2-1, with D perhaps assigned TRBD1 or TRBD2 (7 bases each). The CDR3 is 13 residues long. The V end lost 8 bases, the J end lost 6 bases, and 14 bases lay between the germline ends. The germline V gene encodes CDR1 MNHEY and CDR2 SVGAGI.

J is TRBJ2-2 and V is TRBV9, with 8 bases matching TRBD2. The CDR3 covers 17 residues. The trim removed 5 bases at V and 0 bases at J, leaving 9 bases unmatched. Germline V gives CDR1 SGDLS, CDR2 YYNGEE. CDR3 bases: TGTGCCAGCAGGGCCAACCAACTAGCGGCGAACACCGGGGAGCTGTTTTTT. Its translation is CASRANQLAANTGELFF.

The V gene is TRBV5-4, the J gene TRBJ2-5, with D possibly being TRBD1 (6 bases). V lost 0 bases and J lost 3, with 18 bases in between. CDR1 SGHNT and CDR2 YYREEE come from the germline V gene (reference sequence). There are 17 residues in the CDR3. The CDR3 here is CASSLGQGGQTKETQYF. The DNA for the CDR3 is TGTGCCAGCAGCTTGGGTCAGGGCGGACAGACGAAAGAGACCCAGTACTTC.

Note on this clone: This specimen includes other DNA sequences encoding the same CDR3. The chain's CDR3 is CASSLDGTGGGQPQHF. Here the CDR3 DNA reads TGCGCCAGCAGCTTGGATGGGACAGGGGGCGGGCAGCCCCAGCATTTT. The J gene is TRBJ1-5, the V gene TRBV5-1; 12 nucleotides align to TRBD1. V lost 0 bases and J lost 7; bases outside the gene matches: 5. Germline V lookup: CDR1 SGHRS, CDR2 YFSETQ. This CDR3 contains 16 residues.

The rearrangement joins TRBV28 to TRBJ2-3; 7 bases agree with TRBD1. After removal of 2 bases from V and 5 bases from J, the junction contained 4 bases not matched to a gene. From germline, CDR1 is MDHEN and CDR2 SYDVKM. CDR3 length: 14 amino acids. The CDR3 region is CASSLDRAVDTQYF. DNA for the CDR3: TGTGCCAGCAGTTTAGACAGGGCCGTAGATACGCAGTATTTT. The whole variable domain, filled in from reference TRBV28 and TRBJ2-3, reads DVKVTQSSRYLVKRTGEKVFLECVQDMDHENMFWYRQDPGLGLRLIYFSYDVKMKEKGDIPEGYSVSREKKERFSLILESASTNQTSMYLCASSLDRAVDTQYFGPGTRLTVL.

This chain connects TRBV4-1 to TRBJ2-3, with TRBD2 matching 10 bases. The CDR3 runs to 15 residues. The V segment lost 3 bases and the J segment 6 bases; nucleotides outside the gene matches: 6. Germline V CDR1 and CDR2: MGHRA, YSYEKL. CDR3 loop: CASSQLPTSGDTQYF. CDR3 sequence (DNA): TGCGCCAGCAGCCAGCTACCGACTAGCGGGGATACGCAGTATTTT.

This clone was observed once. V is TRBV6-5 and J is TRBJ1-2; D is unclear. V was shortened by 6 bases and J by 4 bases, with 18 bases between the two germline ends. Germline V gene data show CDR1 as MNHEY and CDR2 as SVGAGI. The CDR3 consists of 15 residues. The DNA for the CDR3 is TGTGCCAGCAGACCCCAGGAAATGCTCTTCTATGGCTACACCTTC. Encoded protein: CASRPQEMLFYGYTF.

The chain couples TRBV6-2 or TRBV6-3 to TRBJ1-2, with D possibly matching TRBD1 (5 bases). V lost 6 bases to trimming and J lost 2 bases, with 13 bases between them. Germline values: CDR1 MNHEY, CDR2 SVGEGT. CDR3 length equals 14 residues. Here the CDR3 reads CASSSGLQNYGYTF. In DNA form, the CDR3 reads TGTGCCAGCAGCTCGGGACTACAGAACTATGGCTACACCTTC.

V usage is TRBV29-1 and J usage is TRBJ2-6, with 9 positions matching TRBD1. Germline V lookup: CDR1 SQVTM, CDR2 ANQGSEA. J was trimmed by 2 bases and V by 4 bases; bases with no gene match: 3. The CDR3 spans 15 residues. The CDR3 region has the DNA TGCAGCGTTGCTACAGGGGGCGCTGGGGCCAACGTCCTGACTTTC. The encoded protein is CSVATGGAGANVLTF.

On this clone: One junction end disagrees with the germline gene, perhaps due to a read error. The CDR3 region is CPTSTNAGGGADTQYF. CDR3 DNA sequence: TGCCCCACCAGCACCAACGCGGGAGGGGGGGCAGATACGCAGTATTTT. This chain links TRBV15 with TRBJ2-3; 9 bases are shared with TRBD2. The CDR3 runs 16 residues. The germline V gene has CDR1 LNHNV and CDR2 YYDKDF (reference sequence). Based on the CDR3 plus reference TRBV15 and TRBJ2-3, the full variable domain is DAMVIQNPRYQVTQFGKPVTLSCSQTLNHNVMYWYQQKSSQAPKLLFHYYDKDFNNEADTPDNFQSRRPNTSFCFLDIRSPGLGDTAMYLCPTSTNAGGGADTQYFGPGTRLTVL.

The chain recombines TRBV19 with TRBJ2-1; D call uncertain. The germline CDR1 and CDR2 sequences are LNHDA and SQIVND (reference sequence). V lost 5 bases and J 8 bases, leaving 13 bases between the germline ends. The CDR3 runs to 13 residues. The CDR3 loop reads CASSQRVEDEQFF. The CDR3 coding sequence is TGTGCCAGTAGTCAAAGGGTAGAGGATGAGCAGTTCTTC.

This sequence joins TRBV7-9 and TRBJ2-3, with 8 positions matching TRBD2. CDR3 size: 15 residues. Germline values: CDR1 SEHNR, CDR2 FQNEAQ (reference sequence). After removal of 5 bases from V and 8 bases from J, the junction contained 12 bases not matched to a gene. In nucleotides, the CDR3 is TGTGCCAGCAGCCCAACTAGCGGACTCAGCGGTACGCAGTATTTT. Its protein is CASSPTSGLSGTQYF. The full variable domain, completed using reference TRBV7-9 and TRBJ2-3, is DTGVSQNPRHKITKRGQNVTFRCDPISEHNRLYWYRQTLGQGPEFLTYFQNEAQLEKSRLLSDRFSAERPKGSFSTLEIQRTEQGDSAMYLCASSPTSGLSGTQYFGPGTRLTVL.

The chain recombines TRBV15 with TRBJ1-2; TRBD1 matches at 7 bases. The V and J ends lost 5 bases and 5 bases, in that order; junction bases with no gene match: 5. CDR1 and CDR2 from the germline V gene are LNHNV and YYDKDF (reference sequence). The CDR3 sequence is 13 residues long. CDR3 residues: CATSGTEGYGYTF. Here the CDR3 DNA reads TGTGCCACCAGCGGGACAGAAGGATATGGCTACACCTTC.

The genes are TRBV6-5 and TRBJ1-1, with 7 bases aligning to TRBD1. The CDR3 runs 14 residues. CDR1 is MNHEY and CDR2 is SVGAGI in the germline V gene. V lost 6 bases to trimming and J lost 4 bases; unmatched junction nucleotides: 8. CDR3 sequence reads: CASRVTGRVTEAFF. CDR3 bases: TGTGCCAGCAGAGTGACAGGGAGGGTCACTGAAGCTTTCTTT.

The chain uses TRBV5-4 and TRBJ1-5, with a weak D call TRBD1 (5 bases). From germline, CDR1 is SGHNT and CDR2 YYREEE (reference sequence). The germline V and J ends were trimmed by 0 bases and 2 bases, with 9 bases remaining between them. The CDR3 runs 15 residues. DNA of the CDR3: TGTGCCAGCAGCTTGGCCACGGGGGGCAATCAGCCCCAGCATTTT. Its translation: CASSLATGGNQPQHF.

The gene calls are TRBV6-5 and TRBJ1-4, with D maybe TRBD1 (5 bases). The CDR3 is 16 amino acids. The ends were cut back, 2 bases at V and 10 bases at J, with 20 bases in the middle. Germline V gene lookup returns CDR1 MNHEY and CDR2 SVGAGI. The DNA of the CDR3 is TGTGCCAGCAGTTACGGGTCAGGAGGGGATTCAGGAAAACTGTTTTTT. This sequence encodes CASSYGSGGDSGKLFF.

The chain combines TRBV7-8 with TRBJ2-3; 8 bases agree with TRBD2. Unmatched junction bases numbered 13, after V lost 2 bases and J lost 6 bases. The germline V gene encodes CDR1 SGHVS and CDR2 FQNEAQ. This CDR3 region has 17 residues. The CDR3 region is CASSLRRGGGPRDTQYF. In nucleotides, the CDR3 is TGTGCCAGCAGCTTAAGACGGGGGGGAGGCCCTCGGGATACGCAGTATTTT.

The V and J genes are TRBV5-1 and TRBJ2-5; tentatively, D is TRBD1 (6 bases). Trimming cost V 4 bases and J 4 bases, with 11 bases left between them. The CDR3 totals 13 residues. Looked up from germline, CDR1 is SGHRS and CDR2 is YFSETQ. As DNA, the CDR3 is TGCGCCAGCAGCGTCAGGGGCGGAGAGACCCAGTACTTC. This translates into CASSVRGGETQYF.

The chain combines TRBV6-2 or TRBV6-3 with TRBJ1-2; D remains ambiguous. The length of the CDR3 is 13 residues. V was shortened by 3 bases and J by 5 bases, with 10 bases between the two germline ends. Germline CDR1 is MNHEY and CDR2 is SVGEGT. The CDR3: CASSYSLRYGYTF. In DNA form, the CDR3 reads TGTGCCAGCAGTTATTCTTTACGGTATGGCTACACCTTC.

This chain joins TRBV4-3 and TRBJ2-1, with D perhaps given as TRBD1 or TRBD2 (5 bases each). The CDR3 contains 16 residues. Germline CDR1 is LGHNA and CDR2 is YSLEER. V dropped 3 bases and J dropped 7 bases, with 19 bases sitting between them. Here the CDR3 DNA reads TGCGCCAGCAGCCACGTCGGACGGGACCATTGGAATGAGCAGTTCTTC. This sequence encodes CASSHVGRDHWNEQFF.